This T cell receptor (beta chain) was sequenced for a study of CD4 T cells in relation to SARS-CoV-2 and coronaviruses. Study findings and constraints: Pre-pandemic and post-infection samples never came from the same donor.

Sequenced by immunoSEQ multiplex PCR; TCRdb stores in-frame clones only, minus some. This table holds approximately 24,000 clones, about 75% found once. Unexposed donor CD4+ T cells date from about 2011-2018, before the COVID-19 pandemic. The cells were cultured for less than twelve days before CD4+ T cells were isolated. Testing used SARS-CoV-2 S/N and four cold-coronavirus spikes on unexposed-donor CD4+ T cells, cells permitting. Two million PBMCs per well were cultured with around 10 IU/ml IL-2. About this clone: Its antigen is not known.

Germline values: CDR1 MNHEY, CDR2 SMNVEV (reference sequence). This CDR3 has 16 residues. The trim removed 1 base at V and 3 bases at J, leaving 7 bases unmatched. This sequence joins TRBV27 and TRBJ1-1; 8 bases are a match to TRBD1. This TCR was sampled from a human donor in good health. Sequenced: CD4+ T cells from PBMCs, cultured in vitro. Here the CDR3 reads CASSLFQGARDTEAFF. In DNA, the CDR3 is TGTGCCAGCAGTTTATTCCAGGGGGCAAGGGACACTGAAGCTTTCTTT.